One and the same sample provided the 21 T cell receptor beta chains below, sequenced in a study of blood T cells in healthy people across ages. Primers used in a second PCR of about 7 to 11 cycles were a sample-barcoded 5' primer and a J-beta primer mix. TCRdb recomputed calls from the 5' RACE reads with MiXCR, one row per CDR3 protein. Of 1,500,000 or so distinct CDR3 sequences in the sample, around 55% are singletons; the top ten hold over 5%. Sequencing was carried out using blood. These TCRs come from a man between 18 and 29 years old in good health.

Here the CDR3 DNA reads TGCAGCGTTTTTAGGGGTGAGCAGTACTTC. The encoded protein is CSVFRGEQYF. The chain carries TRBV29-1 and TRBJ1-2; tentative D call: TRBD1 (5 bases). Judging by the DNA end, TRBJ2-7 fits better; the J call may be wrong. The CDR3 length is 10 residues. In germline, CDR1 is SQVTM, CDR2 ANQGSEA.

This sequence joins TRBV7-2 and TRBJ2-1, with TRBD2 matching over 8 bases. Gene TRBJ2-7 matches the end of the DNA better, so the J call may be wrong. Germline loops: CDR1 SGHTA, CDR2 FQGNSA. The CDR3 consists of 18 residues. The CDR3 DNA is TGTGCCAGCAGCCGACCCCTACTAGCGGAGAGCTCCTACAATGAGCAGTACTTC. This codes for CASSRPLLAESSYNEQYF.

V gene TRBV10-3 combines with J gene TRBJ2-7; D could derive from TRBD1 or TRBD2 (6 bases each). Germline CDR1 reads ENHRY; CDR2 reads SYGVKD. The CDR3 consists of 15 residues. Deletions cut 4 bases from V and 3 bases from J, with 16 bases between. The CDR3 reads CAISGTGRTNYEQYF. The CDR3 nucleotides read TGTGCCATCAGTGGTACAGGGAGGACCAACTACGAGCAGTACTTC.

This clonotype has only a few counts. V is TRBV29-1 and J is TRBJ2-7, with 14 bases identical to TRBD2. The germline gives CDR1 SQVTM, CDR2 ANQGSEA. CDR3 length equals 15 residues. Losses at the gene ends were 3 bases for V and 4 bases for J; bases not matched to a gene: 5. CDR3 DNA sequence: TGCAGCGTTGAGGGACTAGCGGGAGTGGGTTACGAGCAGTACTTC. The encoded protein is CSVEGLAGVGYEQYF.

The chain combines TRBV20-1 with TRBJ1-1; perhaps TRBD1 as D (5 bases). This CDR3 spans 14 amino acids. Germline V gene data show CDR1 as DFQATT and CDR2 as SNEGSKA (reference sequence). Trimming cost V 3 bases and J 4 bases, with 15 bases left between them. CDR3 DNA sequence: TGCAGTGCTAGTCCCTTCCCAGGGACCACTGAAGCTTTCTTT. It yields the protein CSASPFPGTTEAFF.

This clonotype showed up just a few times. The chain joins TRBV2 to TRBJ1-2, with a tentative D call TRBD1 (6 bases). The germline V gene encodes CDR1 SNHLY and CDR2 FYNNEI. This CDR3 spans 13 amino acids. The ends were cut back, 8 bases at V and 1 base at J, with 11 bases in the middle. The chain's CDR3 is CASRQGYNYGYTF. CDR3 nucleotide sequence: TGTGCCAGCCGGCAGGGGTATAACTATGGCTACACCTTC. Variable domain in full (rest from reference TRBV2 and TRBJ1-2): EPEVTQTPSHQVTQMGQEVILRCVPISNHLYFYWYRQILGQKVEFLVSFYNNEISEKSEIFDDQFSVERPDGSNFTLKIRSTKLEDSAMYFCASRQGYNYGYTFGSGTRLTVV.

The CDR3: CASSSGLGGTDTQYF. In DNA, the CDR3 is TGTGCCAGCAGCTCGGGACTAGGAGGCACAGATACGCAGTATTTT. The V and J genes are TRBV7-2 and TRBJ2-3, with TRBD2 identical over 8 bases. Germline V gene data show CDR1 as SGHTA and CDR2 as FQGNSA. The V gene end was trimmed by 4 bases and the J gene end by 1 base; junction bases not matched to a gene: 4. This CDR3 region has 15 residues.

V is TRBV4-1 and J is TRBJ2-7; 13 bases line up with TRBD2. Trimming took 3 bases from V and 4 from J; bases not matched to a gene: 3. The germline V gene encodes CDR1 MGHRA and CDR2 YSYEKL. CDR3 length: 15 residues. The CDR3 DNA follows: TGCGCCAGCAGCCATGGGACTAGCGGGGATTACGAGCAGTACTTC. Amino acid sequence: CASSHGTSGDYEQYF.

The chain has TRBV5-1 and TRBJ2-7, with D perhaps TRBD2 (5 bases). V lost 4 bases, J lost 2 bases, and 22 bases lay in between. There are 17 residues in the CDR3. The germline V gene has CDR1 SGHRS and CDR2 YFSETQ. Written as DNA, the CDR3 is TGCGCCAGCAGCCGTGCGGGTGATAAAATCAGCGCCTACGAGCAGTACTTC. It yields the protein CASSRAGDKISAYEQYF.

The chain carries TRBV6-1 and TRBJ2-1; D is perhaps TRBD2 (6 bases). Germline loops: CDR1 MNHNS, CDR2 SASEGT. This CDR3 has 14 residues. Trimming left V 8 bases short and J 7 bases short, with 18 bases between. CDR3 bases: TGTGCCAGCCACCCGGCGCCAGCGGGTAATGAGCAGTTCTTC. Protein product: CASHPAPAGNEQFF.

The chain employs TRBV7-9 and TRBJ2-2; unclear D gene. The germline V gene has CDR1 SEHNR and CDR2 FQNEAQ (reference sequence). The V gene lost 3 bases and the J gene lost 8 bases, with 16 bases spanning the gap. This CDR3 comprises 15 residues. The CDR3 region is CASSLSSTANGELFF. DNA for the CDR3: TGTGCCAGCAGCTTGAGTTCGACCGCAAATGGGGAGCTGTTTTTT.

This clonotype has only a few counts. The chain links TRBV7-2 to TRBJ2-3; 11 bases agree with TRBD2. CDR3 length equals 18 residues. In germline, CDR1 is SGHTA, CDR2 FQGNSA. Unmatched junction bases numbered 7, after V lost 0 bases and J lost 2 bases. As DNA, the CDR3 is TGTGCCAGCAGCTTAGCACTAGCGGGGGATCCTCCCACAGATACGCAGTATTTT. Amino acids: CASSLALAGDPPTDTQYF.

As regards this clonotype: A much bigger clone sits one base away, suggesting this may be a read error. The chain has TRBV4-2 and TRBJ2-5; 10 nucleotides agree with TRBD2. Trimming cost V 1 base and J 11 bases; bases outside gene matches: 16. The germline CDR1 and CDR2 sequences are LGHNA and YNFKEQ. This CDR3 contains 17 residues. For the CDR3, the DNA is TGTGCCAGCAGCCAAGTCAAGACAGCGGGAGGGACCGTTGGGCAGTACTTC. This gives the protein CASSQVKTAGGTVGQYF.

The V call is TRBV11-2, the J call TRBJ1-2, with TRBD1 matching over 7 bases. Germline V gene data show CDR1 as SGHAT and CDR2 as FQNNGV. The CDR3 has 14 amino acids. With V trimmed by 3 bases and J by 5 bases, 6 bases remained unmatched. In DNA form, the CDR3 reads TGTGCCAGCAGCTTGTCGACAGGGAGATATGGCTACACCTTC. This translates into CASSLSTGRYGYTF.

The chain employs TRBV11-2 and TRBJ2-3; 9 nucleotides align to TRBD2. The CDR3 totals 16 residues. Germline-derived CDR1 and CDR2 are SGHAT and FQNNGV. J was trimmed by 5 bases and V by 0 bases; bases with no gene match: 6. The CDR3 spells CASSLDTGLAGDTQYF. The CDR3 bases are TGTGCCAGCAGCTTAGATACGGGACTAGCTGGAGATACGCAGTATTTT. The variable domain in full, with the rest retrieved from reference TRBV11-2 and TRBJ2-3, is EAGVAQSPRYKIIEKRQSVAFWCNPISGHATLYWYQQILGQGPKLLIQFQNNGVVDDSQLPKDRFSAERLKGVDSTLKIQPAKLEDSAVYLCASSLDTGLAGDTQYFGPGTRLTVL.

This rearrangement joins TRBV4-1 to TRBJ2-7; 7 bases align to TRBD2. The CDR3 is 16 residues long. V dropped 0 bases and J dropped 0; count of bases not matched to a gene: 5. CDR1 is MGHRA and CDR2 is YSYEKL in the germline V gene. Written as DNA, the CDR3 is TGCGCCAGCAGCCAAGAGGGGGGGGGATACTCCTACGAGCAGTACTTC. Translating it yields CASSQEGGGYSYEQYF.

In DNA, the CDR3 is TGCGCCAGCAGCCAAGGACTACAGGGCCTCGGGGTATCCTACGAGCAGTACTTC. This encodes CASSQGLQGLGVSYEQYF. The gene calls are TRBV4-1 and TRBJ2-7; the D gene is possibly TRBD1 (6 bases). CDR3 size: 18 residues. Trimming took off 1 base at V and 1 base at J, with 20 bases between the two ends. Germline V lookup: CDR1 MGHRA, CDR2 YSYEKL.

This chain joins TRBV12-3 or TRBV12-4 and TRBJ2-1; 11 bases agree with TRBD2. There are 16 residues in the CDR3. J was trimmed by 6 bases and V by 3 bases; bases with no gene match: 7. Written as DNA, the CDR3 is TGTGCCAGCAGTTTCCAAATAGCGGGAGGGCCCAATGAGCAGTTCTTC. Amino acid sequence: CASSFQIAGGPNEQFF.

The V gene is TRBV27, the J gene TRBJ1-4, with 8 bases aligning to TRBD1. The germline V gene encodes CDR1 MNHEY and CDR2 SMNVEV (reference sequence). Trimming at V came to 1 base and at J to 8 bases, leaving 6 bases not matched to a gene. The CDR3 extends over 15 amino acids. CDR3 sequence (DNA): TGTGCCAGCAGTTTATACCCAGGGGGCGCGGAAAAACTGTTTTTT. Translation: CASSLYPGGAEKLFF.

J is TRBJ2-5 and V is TRBV7-8; TRBD2 matches 12 bases. CDR1 is SGHVS and CDR2 is FQNEAQ in the germline V gene. There are 14 residues in the CDR3. The V gene end was trimmed by 7 bases and the J gene end by 7 bases; junction bases not matched to a gene: 7. The CDR3 protein is CASTPSGGEGTQYF. The CDR3, as DNA: TGTGCCAGCACCCCTAGCGGGGGGGAGGGGACCCAGTACTTC.

The chain has TRBV20-1 and TRBJ2-3; perhaps D is TRBD1 or TRBD2 (5 bases each). The germline CDR1 and CDR2 sequences are DFQATT and SNEGSKA (reference sequence). The V end was cut by 6 bases, the J end by 5 bases, with 21 bases between. The CDR3 has 15 amino acids. The CDR3 spells CSATFRDREGDTQYF. The CDR3 DNA sequence: TGCAGTGCAACATTCCGGGACCGAGAGGGAGATACGCAGTATTTT.